These T cell receptor beta chains were read from a single sample in a study of cytomegalovirus exposure and HLA in healthy donors. Produced via immunoSEQ multiplex PCR; TCRdb's table is partial and in-frame only. The sample holds some 170,000 clones, about four fifths seen once. The sample consisted of PBMCs. These receptors were taken from a man aged 30-40 years in good health and CMV-seropositive. CDR3s include the opening cysteine and the closing phenylalanine or tryptophan. D genes are given only for firm matches. Rows may omit the clone size; those that give it use once, few, many or a size class.

TRBJ2-1 TRBD2 16 . TRBV7-3 TGTGCCAGCAGCTCCGCTAGCGGGAGGTACTACAATGAGCAGTTCTTC CASSSASGRYYNEQFF
TRBJ1-4 TRBD1 15 . TRBV5-1 TGCGCCAGCAGCTATCAGACAGGGGGCCGAGAAAAACTGTTTTTT CASSYQTGGREKLFF
TRBJ2-7 . 15 . TRBV27 TGTGCCAGCAGTTTAATTAGGACAGCCGTTTCCGAGCAGTACTTC CASSLIRTAVSEQYF
TRBJ1-5 . 14 . TRBV25-1 TGTGCCAGCAGAGGTCGGGGTGCCAATCAGCCCCAGCATTTT CASRGRGANQPQHF
TRBJ2-3 . 16 . TRBV6-6 TGTGCCAGCAGTTACTCGATCAGGTCTAGCACAGATACGCAGTATTTT CASSYSIRSSTDTQYF
TRBJ2-3 TRBD2 16 . TRBV27 TGTGCCAGCAGCACGGTAGCGGGAGTGAAGACAGATACGCAGTATTTT CASSTVAGVKTDTQYF
TRBJ2-7 . 14 few TRBV5-1 TGCGCCAGCAGCGTGGCTCCCCCGGTCTATATGCAGTACTTC CASSVAPPVYMQYF
TRBJ2-2 TRBD1 15 . TRBV6-6 TGTGCCAGCAGTTACGGACAGGGGAGCTCCGGGGAGCTGTTTTTT CASSYGQGSSGELFF
TRBJ1-1 . 13 . TRBV5-6 TGTGCCAGCAGCTTGGGGGCCGGGAGTCGGGCTTTCTTT CASSLGAGSRAFF
TRBJ2-7 . 15 . TRBV7-6 TGTGCCAGCAGCTTAACCTACAGGGATCTTGAGGAGCAGTACTTC CASSLTYRDLEEQYF
TRBJ2-5 TRBD2 17 . TRBV4-1 TGCGCCAGCAGCCGCCGCCCAATGGCGGGAGGCCAAGAGACCCAGTACTTC CASSRRPMAGGQETQYF
TRBJ1-1 . 14 . TRBV19 TGTGCCAGTAGTGGGTGGACAGCGAACACTGAAGCTTTCTTT CASSGWTANTEAFF
TRBJ2-3 TRBD2 15 . TRBV9 TGTGCCAGCAGCCTTGGCAAGACTAGCGGGATATCTAAGTATTTT CASSLGKTSGISKYF
TRBJ2-1 . 15 . TRBV9 TGTGCCAGCAGCGTAGTGTCAGGCCAGGGGAATGAGCAGTTCTTC CASSVVSGQGNEQFF
TRBJ1-1 . 13 . TRBV29-1 TGCAGCGTTGTTGTCAGAACCGACACTGAAGCTTTCTTT CSVVVRTDTEAFF
TRBJ2-3 TRBD2 15 . TRBV2 TGTGCCAGCAGCCTTGGACTAGTCGACACAGATACGCAGTATTTT CASSLGLVDTDTQYF
TRBJ1-5 . 13 few TRBV7-9 TGTGCCAGCAGCCCCGGGGGCAATCAGCCCCAGCATTTT CASSPGGNQPQHF
TRBJ2-7 TRBD1 14 . TRBV5-1 TGCGCCAGCAGCAGGACAGGGGGCAAGAACGAGCAGTACTTC CASSRTGGKNEQYF
TRBJ2-1 TRBD2 13 once TRBV6-1 TGTGCCAGACTAGCGGGAGGGAGCAATGAGCAGTTCTTC CARLAGGSNEQFF
TRBJ2-7 TRBD2 15 . TRBV6-5 TGTGCCAGCAGACCACTAGCGGGGGCCTTTAGGGAGCAGTACTTC CASRPLAGAFREQYF
TRBJ1-1 . 13 . TRBV6-1 TGTGCCAGCAGTGAACCCATGAACACTGAAGCTTTCTTT CASSEPMNTEAFF
TRBJ2-5 . 14 . TRBV2 TGTGCCAGCAGTTCTGGACAACAGCAAGAGACCCAGTACTTC CASSSGQQQETQYF
TRBJ2-5 . 14 . TRBV18 TGTGCCAGCTCACCCCCGGTCAGGTTGGAGACCCAGTACTTC CASSPPVRLETQYF
TRBJ2-2 . 15 . TRBV5-1 TGCGCCAGCAGCTTTTTACAGGAGTACACCGGGGAGCTGTTTTTT CASSFLQEYTGELFF
TRBJ1-2 TRBD1 13 . TRBV7-9 TGTGCCAGCGGACAGGAGGAGGTGGAGGGCTACACCTTC CASGQEEVEGYTF